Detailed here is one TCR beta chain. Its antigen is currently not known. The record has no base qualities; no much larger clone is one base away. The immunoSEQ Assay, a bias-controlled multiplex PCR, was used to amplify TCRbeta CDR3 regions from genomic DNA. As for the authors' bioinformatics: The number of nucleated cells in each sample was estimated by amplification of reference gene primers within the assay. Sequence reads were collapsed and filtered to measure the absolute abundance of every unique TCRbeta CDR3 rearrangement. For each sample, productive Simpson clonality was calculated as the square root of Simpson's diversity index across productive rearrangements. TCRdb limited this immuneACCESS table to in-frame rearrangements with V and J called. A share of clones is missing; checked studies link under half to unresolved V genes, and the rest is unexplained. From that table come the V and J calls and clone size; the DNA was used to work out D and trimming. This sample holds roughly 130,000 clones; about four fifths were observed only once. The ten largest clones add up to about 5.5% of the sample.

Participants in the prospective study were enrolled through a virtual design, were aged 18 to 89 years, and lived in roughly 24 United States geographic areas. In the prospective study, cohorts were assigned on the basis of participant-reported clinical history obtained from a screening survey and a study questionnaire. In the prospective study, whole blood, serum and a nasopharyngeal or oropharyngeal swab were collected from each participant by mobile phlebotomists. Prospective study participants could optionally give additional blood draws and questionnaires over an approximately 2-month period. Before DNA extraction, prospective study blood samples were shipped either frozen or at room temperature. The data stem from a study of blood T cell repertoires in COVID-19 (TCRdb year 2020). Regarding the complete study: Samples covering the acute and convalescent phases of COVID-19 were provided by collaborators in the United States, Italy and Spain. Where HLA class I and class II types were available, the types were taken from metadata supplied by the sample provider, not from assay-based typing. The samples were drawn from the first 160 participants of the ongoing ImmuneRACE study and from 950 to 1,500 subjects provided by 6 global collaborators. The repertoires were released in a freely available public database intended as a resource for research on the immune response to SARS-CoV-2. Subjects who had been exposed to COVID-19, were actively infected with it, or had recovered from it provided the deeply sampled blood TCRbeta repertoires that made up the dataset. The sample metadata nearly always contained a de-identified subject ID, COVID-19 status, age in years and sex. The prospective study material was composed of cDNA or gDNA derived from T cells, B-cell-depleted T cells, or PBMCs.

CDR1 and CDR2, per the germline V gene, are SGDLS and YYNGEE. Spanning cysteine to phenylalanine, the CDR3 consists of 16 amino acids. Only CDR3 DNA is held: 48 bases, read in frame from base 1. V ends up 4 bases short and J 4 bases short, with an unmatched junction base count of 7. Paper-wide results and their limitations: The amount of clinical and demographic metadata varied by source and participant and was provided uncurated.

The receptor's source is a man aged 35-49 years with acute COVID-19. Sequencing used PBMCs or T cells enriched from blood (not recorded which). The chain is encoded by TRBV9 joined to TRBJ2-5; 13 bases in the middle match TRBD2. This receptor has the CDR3 CASSRTSGSFSETQYF. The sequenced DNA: TGTGCCAGCAGCCGGACTAGCGGGAGTTTCTCAGAGACCCAGTACTTC.